These 27 T cell receptor beta chains were sequenced from one sample in a study of T cells expressing NK-cell markers. TCRdb re-called the 5' RACE reads and catalogs CDR3 proteins one per entry, DNA excluded. This repertoire includes fewer than 400,000 distinct CDR3 sequences. Sequenced sample: blood T cells: a sorted CD56 or NKG2C T cell subset, CD4+ or CD8+ T cells, or bulk PBMC T cells (not recorded which). The receptors here all came from a woman between 50 and 59 years old in good health.

The V call is TRBV12-3 or TRBV12-4, the J call TRBJ2-4. The CDR3 runs to 12 residues. CDR3 sequence: CASRMKEDIQYF.

The chain joins TRBV6-4 to TRBJ1-2. The CDR3 extends over 13 amino acids. Germline V gene lookup returns CDR1 MRHNA and CDR2 SNTAGT. The CDR3 region is CASSDPPNYGYTF.

The V and J genes are TRBV20-1 and TRBJ1-5. CDR1 and CDR2 (germline): DFQATT, SNEGSKA (reference sequence). This CDR3 contains 14 residues. The CDR3 here is CSASFGRGNQPQHF.

The gene calls are TRBV29-1 and TRBJ1-1; the D call from TCRdb, TRBD1, cannot be confirmed without DNA. This CDR3 has 12 amino acids. Germline V gene data show CDR1 as SQVTM and CDR2 as ANQGSEA. The CDR3 protein is CSVEEEGGKAFF.

V usage is TRBV7-2 and J usage is TRBJ2-1; checking the TCRdb D call of TRBD2 is not possible without DNA. Looked up from germline, CDR1 is SGHTA and CDR2 is FQGNSA. The CDR3 loop spans 13 amino acids. The CDR3 is CASSFGAGDEQFF.

The chain carries TRBV4-1 and TRBJ2-2; TCRdb designates TRBD2, a call that cannot be tested without DNA. The CDR3 runs 14 residues. Per the germline V gene, CDR1 is MGHRA and CDR2 is YSYEKL. The CDR3 loop reads CASSQVALAGELFF.

The rearrangement joins TRBV10-3 to TRBJ2-3. Germline V CDR1 and CDR2: ENHRY, SYGVKD. The CDR3 is 11 residues long. The chain's CDR3 is CAISSTDTQYF.

CDR3 region: CASSPGIAGGNYEQYF. The rearrangement links TRBV27 to TRBJ2-7; TCRdb designates TRBD2, a call that cannot be tested without DNA. CDR1 is MNHEY and CDR2 is SMNVEV in the germline V gene (reference sequence). This CDR3 spans 16 amino acids.

The V gene is TRBV11-2, the J gene TRBJ2-1; TCRdb names TRBD2, which stays unverified in the absence of DNA. CDR1 is SGHAT, CDR2 FQNNGV, per germline. The CDR3 is 15 amino acids. The CDR3 loop reads CASSSMGDSSSEQFF.

This rearrangement joins TRBV30 to TRBJ2-5; the TCRdb call, TRBD2, lacks DNA for checking. CDR1 and CDR2 from the germline V gene are GTSNPN and SVGIG (reference sequence). This CDR3 has 14 residues. CDR3 amino acids: CAWSGSGGQETQYF.

This chain links TRBV3-1 with TRBJ2-7; TCRdb indicates TRBD2, and absent DNA this call remains unverified. This CDR3 has 14 residues. Germline CDR1 LGHDT, CDR2 YNNKEL (reference sequence). The CDR3 spells CASSGLAGGPEQYF.

The J gene is TRBJ2-3, the V gene TRBV29-1; no DNA is available, so the TRBD2 call from TCRdb remains unchecked. The CDR3 extends over 18 amino acids. Germline V lookup: CDR1 SQVTM, CDR2 ANQGSEA. The CDR3 sequence is CSVEDLSLAGPAGETQYF.

The gene calls are TRBV5-1 and TRBJ1-1; TCRdb indicates TRBD1, and absent DNA this call remains unverified. CDR1 and CDR2 (germline): SGHRS, YFSETQ. CDR3 size: 14 residues. CDR3 amino acids: CASSFNRGSTEAFF.

The V and J genes are TRBV24-1 and TRBJ2-3; the D call of TRBD2 rests on TCRdb alone, since no DNA is present to check it. The CDR3 covers 15 residues. Germline lookup yields CDR1 KGHDR and CDR2 SFDVKD. The CDR3 sequence: CATSDEGLAADTQYF.

This chain links TRBV20-1 with TRBJ2-1; the TCRdb call, TRBD1, lacks DNA for checking. Looked up from germline, CDR1 is DFQATT and CDR2 is SNEGSKA (reference sequence). This CDR3 contains 16 residues. The CDR3 spells CSARGFGDHSYNEQFF.

V and J are TRBV7-9 and TRBJ2-1; checking the TCRdb D call of TRBD1 is not possible without DNA. Germline V gives CDR1 SEHNR, CDR2 FQNEAQ (reference sequence). The CDR3 has 16 amino acids. CDR3 in amino acids: CASSERGIVGHNEQFF.

The genes are TRBV15 and TRBJ2-1. The CDR3 covers 17 residues. The germline CDR1 and CDR2 sequences are LNHNV and YYDKDF (reference sequence). This CDR3 is CATSEHFAGVSHNEQFF.

The chain couples TRBV12-3 or TRBV12-4 to TRBJ2-2. The CDR3 runs to 11 residues. CDR3 sequence: CASSNTGELFF.

The chain is built from TRBV14 and TRBJ2-2. The CDR3 is made up of 16 amino acids. Germline CDR1 SGHDN, CDR2 FVKESK. The CDR3 region is CASSRLGRGNTGELFF.

The J gene is TRBJ1-2, the V gene TRBV4-1. The CDR3 sequence is 13 residues long. CDR1 is MGHRA, CDR2 YSYEKL, per germline. The CDR3 is CASSQDPAYGYTF.

V usage is TRBV15 and J usage is TRBJ1-5; absent DNA, TCRdb's TRBD1 call cannot be checked. The germline gives CDR1 LNHNV, CDR2 YYDKDF (reference sequence). This CDR3 region has 15 residues. The CDR3 here is CATSRDLSGSQPQHF.

The rearrangement uses TRBV11-2 and TRBJ2-7. Germline V gene lookup returns CDR1 SGHAT and CDR2 FQNNGV. The CDR3 sequence is 13 residues long. The CDR3 protein is CASSLEAPHEQYF.

The chain combines TRBV27 with TRBJ2-7; TCRdb's D call, TRBD1, is unchecked because there is no DNA. This CDR3 is built from 15 residues. Germline lookup yields CDR1 MNHEY and CDR2 SMNVEV (reference sequence). Here the CDR3 reads CASSTALTNSYEQYF.

The genes are TRBV7-3 and TRBJ2-5. CDR1 SGHTA and CDR2 FQGTGA come from the germline V gene. The CDR3 totals 13 residues. The CDR3 sequence is CASSLELQETQYF.

This chain links TRBV29-1 with TRBJ2-5. CDR3 length: 13 residues. Germline assignment: CDR1 SQVTM and CDR2 ANQGSEA. This chain's CDR3 is CSVGVGMQETQYF.

V usage is TRBV6-2 or TRBV6-3 and J usage is TRBJ1-1. This CDR3 region has 16 residues. Germline V CDR1 and CDR2: MNHEY, SVGEGT. The CDR3 loop is CASSTAKEVRSTEAFF.

The V gene is TRBV2, the J gene TRBJ2-5; TCRdb gives TRBD1 as the D gene, but with no DNA this cannot be confirmed. From germline, CDR1 is SNHLY and CDR2 FYNNEI. The CDR3 is made up of 15 amino acids. The CDR3 loop is CASSARQVGGETQYF. The complete variable domain, with remaining parts taken from reference TRBV2 and TRBJ2-5, reads EPEVTQTPSHQVTQMGQEVILRCVPISNHLYFYWYRQILGQKVEFLVSFYNNEISEKSEIFDDQFSVERPDGSNFTLKIRSTKLEDSAMYFCASSARQVGGETQYFGPGTRLLVL.